Sequencing of this T cell receptor beta chain was carried out in a study of CD8+ T cells in alopecia areata. Study-wide points: Numerous clones, expanded in lesions, remained in scalp and blood during tofacitinib.

Treatment of the sample: oral pan-JAK inhibitor, 5-10 mg twice daily. It was cDNA, reverse transcribed from extracted RNA, that served as the sequencing template. Libraries were prepared by immunoSEQ multiplex PCR; TCRdb keeps only in-frame clonotypes and omits some of them. The sample contains about 140,000 clones, more than 85% of which appear only once. Turning to this clone: No antigen is known for it.

This receptor was identified in a human donor with alopecia areata. Sequencing used CD8+ T cells sorted from blood, obtained at week 4, from a patient treated with tofacitinib.

CDR3 DNA sequence: TGTGCCAGCAGCTTGATGACGGTGAACACTGAAGCTTTCTTT. It is translated as CASSLMTVNTEAFF. The chain employs TRBV7-2 and TRBJ1-1, with D unclear. The CDR3 is made up of 14 amino acids. Germline V gene data show CDR1 as SGHTA and CDR2 as FQGNSA. V was clipped by 3 bases and J by 0 bases, with 8 bases between them.